This TCR beta chain emerged from a study of CD8+ T cells in alopecia areata. This clone was seen a single time. Extraction of RNA preceded its reverse transcription into cDNA, which served as the sequencing template. Profiled with immunoSEQ multiplex PCR; TCRdb holds only in-frame clones, not every one. The table lists approximately 280,000 clones, roughly 50% of them singletons, with more than 1.5% in the top ten. Treatment reported: oral pan-JAK inhibitor, 5-10 mg twice daily. Sample: CD4+ T cells sorted from blood, taken at week 24, from a patient treated with tofacitinib. This TCR was recovered from a human donor with alopecia areata.

The CDR3 loop reads CSVDGGSHRGELFF. DNA of the CDR3: TGCAGCGTTGACGGGGGCTCGCACCGGGGAGAGCTGTTTTTT. The chain has TRBV29-1 and TRBJ2-2; D possibly uses TRBD1 or TRBD2 (6 bases each). The V gene's germline CDR1 is SQVTM and CDR2 ANQGSEA. There are 14 residues in the CDR3. The ends were cut back, 3 bases at V and 11 bases at J, with 19 bases in the middle.